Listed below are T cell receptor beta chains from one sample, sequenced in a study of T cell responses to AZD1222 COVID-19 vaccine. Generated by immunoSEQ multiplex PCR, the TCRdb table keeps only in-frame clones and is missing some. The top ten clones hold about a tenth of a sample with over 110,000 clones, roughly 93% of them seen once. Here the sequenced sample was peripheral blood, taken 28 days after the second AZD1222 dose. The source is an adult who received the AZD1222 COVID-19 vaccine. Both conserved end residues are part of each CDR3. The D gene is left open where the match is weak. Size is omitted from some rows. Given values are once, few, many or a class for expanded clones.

CDR3: CASSSDGLYGYTF; DNA: TGTGCCAGCAGCTCGGACGGGCTATATGGCTACACCTTC; J: TRBJ1-2; D: NA; V: TRBV13; size: NA
CDR3: CASSPVKTGRAGNTIYF; DNA: TGTGCCAGCAGCCCGGTCAAGACAGGGCGCGCTGGAAACACCATATATTTT; J: TRBJ1-3; D: TRBD1; V: TRBV9; size: NA
CDR3: CAWSPTRLVSGYTF; DNA: TGTGCCTGGAGCCCGACTCGACTGGTCTCCGGCTACACCTTC; J: TRBJ1-2; D: NA; V: TRBV30; size: NA
CDR3: CASILSNTEAFF; DNA: TGTGCCAGTATTCTCTCCAACACTGAAGCTTTCTTT; J: TRBJ1-1; D: NA; V: TRBV19; size: NA
CDR3: CASSARGQNTEAFF; DNA: TGTGCCAGCAGCGCCAGGGGGCAGAACACTGAAGCTTTCTTT; J: TRBJ1-1; D: TRBD1; V: TRBV5-8; size: NA
CDR3: CASSLEGGGNTEAFF; DNA: TGCGCCAGCAGCTTGGAGGGGGGCGGGAACACTGAAGCTTTCTTT; J: TRBJ1-1; D: NA; V: TRBV5-1; size: NA
CDR3: CASGLGQGVSPLHF; DNA: TGTGCTAGTGGTTTAGGACAGGGGGTTTCACCCCTCCACTTT; J: TRBJ1-6; D: TRBD1; V: TRBV12-5; size: once
CDR3: CASSSSSRADTQYF; DNA: TGTGCCAGCAGCTCCTCTAGTAGGGCAGATACGCAGTATTTT; J: TRBJ2-3; D: NA; V: TRBV7-9; size: once
CDR3: CASSDTGVRGNTIYF; DNA: TGTGCCAGCAGCGACACAGGGGTACGGGGAAACACCATATATTTT; J: TRBJ1-3; D: TRBD1; V: TRBV25-1; size: few
CDR3: CASRGTGFRTGELFF; DNA: TGTGCCAGTAGGGGAACAGGGTTTCGGACCGGGGAGCTGTTTTTT; J: TRBJ2-2; D: NA; V: TRBV19; size: NA
CDR3: CASAQGRGILYGYTF; DNA: TGTGCTAGTGCCCAAGGGCGGGGGATACTCTATGGCTACACCTTC; J: TRBJ1-2; D: NA; V: TRBV12-5; size: NA
CDR3: CASNDLQAANYGYTF; DNA: TGTGCCAGTAACGACCTACAGGCGGCTAACTATGGCTACACCTTC; J: TRBJ1-2; D: NA; V: TRBV19; size: few
CDR3: CASSFGGEKLFF; DNA: TGTGCCAGCAGTTTTGGGGGTGAAAAACTGTTTTTT; J: TRBJ1-4; D: NA; V: TRBV12-3/TRBV12-4; size: NA
CDR3: CASSPTQGDEQFF; DNA: TGCGCCAGCAGCCCCACGCAGGGGGATGAGCAGTTCTTC; J: TRBJ2-1; D: TRBD1; V: TRBV4-3; size: NA
CDR3: CASSWAPDTQYF; DNA: TGTGCCAGTAGCTGGGCGCCGGATACGCAGTATTTT; J: TRBJ2-3; D: NA; V: TRBV19; size: NA
CDR3: CASSLRVDRPQHF; DNA: TGTGCCAGCAGCTTAAGGGTGGATCGGCCCCAGCATTTT; J: TRBJ1-5; D: NA; V: TRBV12-3/TRBV12-4; size: NA
CDR3: CASSPRGVTDTQYF; DNA: TGTGCCAGCTCACCGCGGGGGGTCACAGATACGCAGTATTTT; J: TRBJ2-3; D: TRBD2; V: TRBV18; size: once
CDR3: CASSSIRQPQHF; DNA: TGTGCCAGCAGTTCTATCCGGCAGCCCCAGCATTTT; J: TRBJ1-5; D: NA; V: TRBV12-3/TRBV12-4; size: once
CDR3: CASSLDGRVSNQPQHF; DNA: TGTGCCAGCAGCTTAGATGGGAGGGTGAGCAATCAGCCCCAGCATTTT; J: TRBJ1-5; D: NA; V: TRBV11-2; size: NA
CDR3: CATSRGQGYTEAFF; DNA: TGTGCCACCAGCAGAGGACAGGGGTACACTGAAGCTTTCTTT; J: TRBJ1-1; D: TRBD1; V: TRBV15; size: NA
CDR3: CASSSGGGGDQPQHF; DNA: TGTGCCAGCAGTTCCGGGGGGGGAGGGGATCAGCCCCAGCATTTT; J: TRBJ1-5; D: NA; V: TRBV28; size: NA
CDR3: CASSTTLGTEAFF; DNA: TGTGCCAGTAGTACAACTCTGGGAACTGAAGCTTTCTTT; J: TRBJ1-1; D: NA; V: TRBV19; size: NA
CDR3: CASSFNLGGLEYGYTF; DNA: TGTGCCAGCAGTTTTAATCTTGGGGGGCTCGAGTATGGCTACACCTTC; J: TRBJ1-2; D: NA; V: TRBV28; size: NA
CDR3: CASSQFQDQPQHF; DNA: TGCGCCAGCAGCCAATTCCAGGATCAGCCCCAGCATTTT; J: TRBJ1-5; D: NA; V: TRBV4-1; size: NA
CDR3: CASSLGGSTDTQYF; DNA: TGTGCCAGCAGCTTGGGGGGGAGCACAGATACGCAGTATTTT; J: TRBJ2-3; D: NA; V: TRBV5-4; size: NA
CDR3: CASSLKHPNTEAFF; DNA: TGTGCCAGCAGTTTAAAACACCCGAACACTGAAGCTTTCTTT; J: TRBJ1-1; D: NA; V: TRBV27; size: NA
CDR3: CAWSPFRQPNTEAFF; DNA: TGTGCCTGGAGTCCATTTCGACAGCCGAACACTGAAGCTTTCTTT; J: TRBJ1-1; D: NA; V: TRBV30; size: NA
CDR3: CASRWGNTEAFF; DNA: TGTGCCAGCAGATGGGGTAACACTGAAGCTTTCTTT; J: TRBJ1-1; D: NA; V: TRBV5-8; size: NA
CDR3: CASSDGRGLNTEAFF; DNA: TGTGCCAGCAGCGATGGACGGGGACTGAACACTGAAGCTTTCTTT; J: TRBJ1-1; D: NA; V: TRBV7-9; size: NA
CDR3: CASSQEKVWSYGYTF; DNA: TGTGCCAGCAGCCAAGAAAAGGTTTGGTCCTATGGCTACACCTTC; J: TRBJ1-2; D: NA; V: TRBV4-2; size: NA
CDR3: CASSPQGFGYTF; DNA: TGTGCCAGCAGCCCACAGGGTTTTGGCTACACCTTC; J: TRBJ1-2; D: NA; V: TRBV9; size: NA
CDR3: CATSSRDSTFEAFF; DNA: TGTGCCACCTCTAGCCGGGACAGCACCTTTGAAGCTTTCTTT; J: TRBJ1-1; D: TRBD1; V: TRBV24-1; size: NA
CDR3: CASGQDQSNEKLFF; DNA: TGTGCCAGCGGACAGGACCAGTCTAATGAAAAACTGTTTTTT; J: TRBJ1-4; D: TRBD1; V: TRBV27; size: once
CDR3: CASSISGSTDTQYF; DNA: TGTGCCAGTAGCATCTCGGGCAGCACAGATACGCAGTATTTT; J: TRBJ2-3; D: NA; V: TRBV19; size: NA
CDR3: CASSFFVSRAFF; DNA: TGTGCCAGCAGTTTCTTCGTTTCGCGAGCTTTCTTT; J: TRBJ1-1; D: NA; V: TRBV12-3/TRBV12-4; size: NA
CDR3: CASSLALAGAGDEQFF; DNA: TGCGCCAGCAGCTTGGCCCTAGCGGGGGCCGGGGATGAGCAGTTCTTC; J: TRBJ2-1; D: TRBD2; V: TRBV5-1; size: NA
CDR3: CASSARGAYSTDTQYF; DNA: TGTGCCAGTAGTGCCCGGGGGGCCTACAGCACAGATACGCAGTATTTT; J: TRBJ2-3; D: NA; V: TRBV19; size: NA
CDR3: CASSFKVRASGNEQYF; DNA: TGTGCCAGCAGCTTTAAAGTCCGAGCTAGCGGAAACGAGCAGTACTTC; J: TRBJ2-7; D: TRBD2; V: TRBV5-6; size: NA
CDR3: CASSLGAGSGYTF; DNA: TGTGCCAGCAGCTTGGGGGCAGGGAGCGGCTACACCTTC; J: TRBJ1-2; D: NA; V: TRBV5-6; size: NA
CDR3: CASSLVATGDSPLHF; DNA: TGTGCCAGCAGCTTGGTTGCGACAGGAGATTCACCCCTCCACTTT; J: TRBJ1-6; D: NA; V: TRBV7-9; size: NA
CDR3: CASSLNRQGGNTIYF; DNA: TGTGCCAGCAGCTTAAATCGGCAGGGCGGAAACACCATATATTTT; J: TRBJ1-3; D: NA; V: TRBV7-6; size: NA
CDR3: CASSSKAAPVDTQYF; DNA: TGCGCCAGCAGCTCAAAAGCGGCCCCGGTGGATACCCAGTACTTC; J: TRBJ2-5; D: NA; V: TRBV5-1; size: NA
CDR3: CASSQDMASEAFF; DNA: TGTGCCAGCAGCCAAGATATGGCAAGTGAAGCTTTCTTT; J: TRBJ1-1; D: NA; V: TRBV3-1/TRBV3-2; size: once
CDR3: CAIRGGQGAGNTIYF; DNA: TGTGCCATCAGAGGAGGACAGGGGGCTGGAAACACCATATATTTT; J: TRBJ1-3; D: TRBD1; V: TRBV10-3; size: NA
CDR3: CASSYGVGIQPQHF; DNA: TGTGCCAGCAGTTACGGGGTAGGGATTCAGCCCCAGCATTTT; J: TRBJ1-5; D: NA; V: TRBV6-6; size: NA
CDR3: CASSYSRQTDYGYTF; DNA: TGTGCCAGCAGTTACTCGCGGCAGACCGACTATGGCTACACCTTC; J: TRBJ1-2; D: NA; V: TRBV6-5; size: NA
CDR3: CASSLTGGYGYTF; DNA: TGCGCCAGCAGCCTCACCGGCGGGTATGGCTACACCTTC; J: TRBJ1-2; D: NA; V: TRBV4-1; size: NA
CDR3: CASSLHPPGTENTGELFF; DNA: TGTGCCAGCAGCTTACACCCCCCTGGGACGGAGAACACCGGGGAGCTGTTTTTT; J: TRBJ2-2; D: NA; V: TRBV7-3; size: NA
CDR3: CASSIDHGLNTEAFF; DNA: TGTGCCAGTAGTATAGATCACGGGTTGAACACTGAAGCTTTCTTT; J: TRBJ1-1; D: NA; V: TRBV19; size: NA
CDR3: CASSLFDSGNTIYF; DNA: TGTGCCAGCAGCTTATTCGACAGTGGAAACACCATATATTTT; J: TRBJ1-3; D: NA; V: TRBV7-8; size: NA
CDR3: CASSLGEGSGNQPQHF; DNA: TGCGCCAGCAGCTTGGGGGAGGGATCCGGCAATCAGCCCCAGCATTTT; J: TRBJ1-5; D: NA; V: TRBV5-1; size: NA
CDR3: CASSMGDLNTEAFF; DNA: TGTGCCAGTAGTATGGGGGATTTGAACACTGAAGCTTTCTTT; J: TRBJ1-1; D: NA; V: TRBV19; size: NA
CDR3: CASSVGGLAAHEQFF; DNA: TGTGCCAGCAGCGTAGGAGGATTAGCAGCGCATGAGCAGTTCTTC; J: TRBJ2-1; D: NA; V: TRBV9; size: NA
CDR3: CASSLPPGGLNTGELFF; DNA: TGTGCCAGCAGCTTACCTCCAGGGGGCCTCAACACCGGGGAGCTGTTTTTT; J: TRBJ2-2; D: TRBD1; V: TRBV7-9; size: NA
CDR3: CASSLSGRTEAFF; DNA: TGTGCCAGCAGTTTATCAGGGAGGACTGAAGCTTTCTTT; J: TRBJ1-1; D: NA; V: TRBV27; size: NA
CDR3: CASSMEGIGRSYTF; DNA: TGTGCCAGCAGTATGGAGGGGATCGGGCGGAGCTACACCTTC; J: TRBJ1-2; D: NA; V: TRBV7-9; size: NA
CDR3: CASSQSLGRTVSNQPQHF; DNA: TGTGCCAGCAGCCAATCTTTGGGCCGAACAGTTAGCAATCAGCCCCAGCATTTT; J: TRBJ1-5; D: NA; V: TRBV4-2; size: NA
CDR3: CASSPGGGFYGYTF; DNA: TGTGCCAGCAGCCCTGGTGGGGGATTCTATGGCTACACCTTC; J: TRBJ1-2; D: NA; V: TRBV5-4; size: NA
CDR3: CASRSRDSPNEKLFF; DNA: TGTGCCAGCAGATCTCGGGATTCCCCTAATGAAAAACTGTTTTTT; J: TRBJ1-4; D: NA; V: TRBV28; size: NA